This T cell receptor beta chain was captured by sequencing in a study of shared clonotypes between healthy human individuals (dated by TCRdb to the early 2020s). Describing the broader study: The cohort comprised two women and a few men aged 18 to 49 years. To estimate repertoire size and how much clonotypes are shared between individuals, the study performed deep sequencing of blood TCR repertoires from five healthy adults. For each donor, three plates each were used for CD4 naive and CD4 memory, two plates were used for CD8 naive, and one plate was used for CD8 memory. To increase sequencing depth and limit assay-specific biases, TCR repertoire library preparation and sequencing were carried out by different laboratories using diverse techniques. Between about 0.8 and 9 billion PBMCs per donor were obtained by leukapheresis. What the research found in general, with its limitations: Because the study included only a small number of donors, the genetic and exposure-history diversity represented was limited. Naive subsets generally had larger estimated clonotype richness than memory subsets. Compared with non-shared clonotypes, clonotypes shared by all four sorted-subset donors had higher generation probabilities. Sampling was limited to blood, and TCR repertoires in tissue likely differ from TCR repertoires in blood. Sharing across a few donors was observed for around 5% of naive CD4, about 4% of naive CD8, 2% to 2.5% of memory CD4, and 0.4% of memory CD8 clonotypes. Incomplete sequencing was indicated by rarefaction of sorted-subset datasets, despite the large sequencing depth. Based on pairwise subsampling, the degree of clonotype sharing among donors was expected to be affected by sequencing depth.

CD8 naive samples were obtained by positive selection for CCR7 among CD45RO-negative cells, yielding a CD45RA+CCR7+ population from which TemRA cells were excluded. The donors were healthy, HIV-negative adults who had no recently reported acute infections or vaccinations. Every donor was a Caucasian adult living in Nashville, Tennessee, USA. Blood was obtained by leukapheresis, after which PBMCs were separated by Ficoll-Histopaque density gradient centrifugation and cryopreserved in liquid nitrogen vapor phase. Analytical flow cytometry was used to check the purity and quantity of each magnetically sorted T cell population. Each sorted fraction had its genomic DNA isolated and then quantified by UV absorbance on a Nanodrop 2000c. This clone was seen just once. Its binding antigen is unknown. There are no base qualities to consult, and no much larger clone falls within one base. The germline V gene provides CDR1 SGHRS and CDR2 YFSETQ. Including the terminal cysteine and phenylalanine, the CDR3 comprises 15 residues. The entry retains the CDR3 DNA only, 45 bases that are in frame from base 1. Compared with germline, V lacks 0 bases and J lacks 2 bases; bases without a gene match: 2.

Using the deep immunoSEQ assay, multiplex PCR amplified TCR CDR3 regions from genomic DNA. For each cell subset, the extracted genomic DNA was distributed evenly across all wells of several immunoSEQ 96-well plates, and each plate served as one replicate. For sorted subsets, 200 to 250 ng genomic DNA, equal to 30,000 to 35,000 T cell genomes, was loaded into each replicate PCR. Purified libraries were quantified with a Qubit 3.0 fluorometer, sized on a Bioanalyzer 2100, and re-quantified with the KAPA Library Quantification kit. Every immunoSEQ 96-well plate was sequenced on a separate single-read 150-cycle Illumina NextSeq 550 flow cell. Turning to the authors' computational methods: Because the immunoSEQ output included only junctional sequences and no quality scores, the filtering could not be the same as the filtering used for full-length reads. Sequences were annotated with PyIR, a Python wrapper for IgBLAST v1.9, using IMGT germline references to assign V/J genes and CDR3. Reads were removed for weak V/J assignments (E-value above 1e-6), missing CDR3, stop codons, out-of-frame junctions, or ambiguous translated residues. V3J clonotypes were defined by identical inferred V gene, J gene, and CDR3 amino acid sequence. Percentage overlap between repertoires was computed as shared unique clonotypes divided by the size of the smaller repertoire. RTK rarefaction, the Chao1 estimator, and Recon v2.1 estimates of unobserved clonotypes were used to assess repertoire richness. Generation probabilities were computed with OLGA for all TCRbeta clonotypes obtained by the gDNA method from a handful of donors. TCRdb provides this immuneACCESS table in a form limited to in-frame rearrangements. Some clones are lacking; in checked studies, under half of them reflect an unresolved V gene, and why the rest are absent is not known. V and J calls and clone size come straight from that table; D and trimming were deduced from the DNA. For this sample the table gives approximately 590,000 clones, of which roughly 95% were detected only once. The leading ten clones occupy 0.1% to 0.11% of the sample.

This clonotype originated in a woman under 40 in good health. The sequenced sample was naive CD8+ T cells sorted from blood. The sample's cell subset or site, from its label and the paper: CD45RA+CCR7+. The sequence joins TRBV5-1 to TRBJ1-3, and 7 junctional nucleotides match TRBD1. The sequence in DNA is TGCGCCAGCAGCTTGGATGGGACAGCTGGAAACACCATATATTTT. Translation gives CASSLDGTAGNTIYF.